This T cell receptor (beta chain) is from a study of blood T cells in healthy people across ages. About this clonotype: Its antigen remains unidentified.

For the second PCR, which ran for about 6 to 11 cycles, a sample-barcoded 5' primer and a J-beta primer mix were used. TCRdb re-called the 5' RACE reads with MiXCR, one entry per CDR3 protein. The sample has roughly 800,000 distinct CDR3 sequences, about three fifths seen once. The junction had 11 bases not matched to a gene; V was cut back by 1 base and J by 0 bases. CDR1 and CDR2 from the germline V gene are LGHDT and YNNKEL (reference sequence). The CDR3 spans 18 residues. General study findings and limits: Fewer expanded clones and more diversity marked long-lived versus aged donors. Observed TCR beta diversity per million T cells went down as age went up. This fall followed a roughly linear course with age. It was not possible, with unsorted PBMCs, to conclusively compare naive and antigen-experienced cells.

Sequencing was carried out using blood. The sequence was collected from a man aged 25 to 40 in good health. The genes are TRBV3-1 and TRBJ2-5, with TRBD1 matching over 7 bases. Written as DNA, the CDR3 is TGTGCCAGCAGCCAAGGTCGGGACAGCTACTTTTACCAAGAGACCCAGTACTTC. Its protein product is CASSQGRDSYFYQETQYF.